This section outlines one T cell receptor (beta chain) sequence together with its context. The data derive from a study of cytomegalovirus exposure and HLA in healthy donors. V lost 6 bases, J lost 7 bases, and 12 bases lay in between. Germline CDR1 MNHNS, CDR2 SASEGT. The CDR3 is 12 amino acids. The study ran its PCR with 60 Vbeta and 13 Jbeta primers. Using immunoSEQ multiplex PCR, the repertoire was profiled, and TCRdb retains in-frame clones only, with some absent. The sample lists around 120,000 clones, 55% to 65% occurring once. This receptor was taken from a man aged 25-40 years in good health and CMV-seropositive. The sequenced sample was PBMCs. The chain has TRBV6-1 and TRBJ1-1; D uncertain. The chain's CDR3 is CASRRRPSEAFF. In DNA form, the CDR3 reads TGTGCCAGCAGGCGAAGACCTAGTGAAGCTTTCTTT.